This is a list of T cell receptor beta chains from one sample in a study of blood T cell repertoires in COVID-19. The table came from immunoSEQ multiplex PCR; TCRdb's copy has only in-frame clones and leaves some out. In the table there are about 150,000 clones, approximately 88% of which are singletons. Sequenced: peripheral blood. The receptors derive from a man between 65 and 80 years old with acute or convalescent COVID-19. Both conserved end residues are part of each CDR3. The order of the fields is CDR3 protein, J gene, V gene.

CASRGSGQPQHF,TRBJ1-5,TRBV28
CASSFSGSSYNEQFF,TRBJ2-1,TRBV7-9
CATSVWATGGQETQYF,TRBJ2-5,TRBV24-1
CASSGSGQGTYEQYF,TRBJ2-7,TRBV28
CASRKTVTNSPLHF,TRBJ1-6,TRBV6-5
CASSFSGIDAYF,TRBJ1-3,TRBV11-2
CASSSPTGGVETQYF,TRBJ2-5,TRBV7-6
CASSIPWGVQETQYF,TRBJ2-5,TRBV11-1
CASVSGQGARGYTF,TRBJ1-2,TRBV12-5
CASSETQYYGYTF,TRBJ1-2,TRBV6-1
CASSALAGSYYEQYF,TRBJ2-7,TRBV5-1
CATSQGPGQASLLSYEQYF,TRBJ2-7,TRBV24-1
CASSHGPDTQYF,TRBJ2-3,TRBV18
CATSTFVRAQGNTGELFF,TRBJ2-2,TRBV15
CASSEEPRGWNEQFF,TRBJ2-1,TRBV10-1
CSVAVGGADTQYF,TRBJ2-3,TRBV29-1
CASSPPGREAFF,TRBJ1-1,TRBV7-6
CASSLVGGLYNEQFF,TRBJ2-1,TRBV5-6
CASSPSGSDEQYF,TRBJ2-7,TRBV18
CASSRYRAGYTF,TRBJ1-2,TRBV28
CASSLWASGGVDEQYF,TRBJ2-7,TRBV7-9
CASSVRQRTGELFF,TRBJ2-2,TRBV2
CAISRTSGGPQETQYF,TRBJ2-5,TRBV10-3
CASSPRGIGYGYTF,TRBJ1-2,TRBV5-5
CASSVRKSGEDTQYF,TRBJ2-3,TRBV3-1/TRBV3-2
CASSPKQGAHQPQHF,TRBJ1-5,TRBV19
CASTRRGETQYF,TRBJ2-5,TRBV5-8
CASSSGVPPYEQYF,TRBJ2-7,TRBV28
CASSLIPQSGGETQYF,TRBJ2-5,TRBV27
CASNQGSVADTQYF,TRBJ2-3,TRBV28
CASSLAGTGTEQFF,TRBJ2-1,TRBV7-3
CASSGVATNEKLFF,TRBJ1-4,TRBV6-5
CASSYSWTSGVLDTQYF,TRBJ2-3,TRBV6-2/TRBV6-3
CASGLRGSETQYF,TRBJ2-5,TRBV12-5
CASSDPLAGKDTQYF,TRBJ2-3,TRBV7-3
CASSLGGGTGRYEQYF,TRBJ2-7,TRBV7-8
CASSSISGRQDTQYF,TRBJ2-3,TRBV5-1
CASSATGSYNEQFF,TRBJ2-1,TRBV5-1
CASSAGQVADTQYF,TRBJ2-3,TRBV5-5
CASSPGTVMNTGELFF,TRBJ2-2,TRBV9
CASSLEGRGRVLFF,TRBJ2-2,TRBV5-6
CAISVTGDVHEQYF,TRBJ2-7,TRBV10-3
CASSSAVGGQGAYEQYF,TRBJ2-7,TRBV5-1
CASSQDRAQETQYF,TRBJ2-5,TRBV3-1/TRBV3-2
CSVGRGATEAFF,TRBJ1-1,TRBV29-1
CASEEGQGGTDTQYF,TRBJ2-3,TRBV28
CASSLSQAREKLFF,TRBJ1-4,TRBV28
CASSPAGQYYEQYF,TRBJ2-7,TRBV13
CASSDGGSRGSYEQYF,TRBJ2-7,TRBV6-1
CASSFGTGHQPQHF,TRBJ1-5,TRBV28
CASSIVTGKDQPQHF,TRBJ1-5,TRBV19